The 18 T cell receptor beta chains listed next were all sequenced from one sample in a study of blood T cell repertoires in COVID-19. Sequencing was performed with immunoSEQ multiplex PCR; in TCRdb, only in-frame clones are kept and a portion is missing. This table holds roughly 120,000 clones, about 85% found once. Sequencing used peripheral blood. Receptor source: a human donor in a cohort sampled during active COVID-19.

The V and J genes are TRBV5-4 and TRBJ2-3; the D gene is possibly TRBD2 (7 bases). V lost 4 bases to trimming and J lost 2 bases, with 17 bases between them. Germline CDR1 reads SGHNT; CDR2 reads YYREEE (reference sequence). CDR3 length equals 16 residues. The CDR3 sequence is CASSLGGLSYTDTQYF. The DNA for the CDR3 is TGTGCCAGCAGCCTAGGGGGACTAAGCTACACAGATACGCAGTATTTT.

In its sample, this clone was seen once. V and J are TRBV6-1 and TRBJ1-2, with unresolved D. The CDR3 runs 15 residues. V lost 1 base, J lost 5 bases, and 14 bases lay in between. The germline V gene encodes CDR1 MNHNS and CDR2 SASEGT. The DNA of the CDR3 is TGTGCCAGCAGTGAAGGGTCCCGGGAACAGTATGGCTACACCTTC. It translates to CASSEGSREQYGYTF.

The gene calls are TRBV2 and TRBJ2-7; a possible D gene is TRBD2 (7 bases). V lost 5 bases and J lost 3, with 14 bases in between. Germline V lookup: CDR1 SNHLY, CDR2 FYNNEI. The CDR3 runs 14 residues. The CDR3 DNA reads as TGTGCCAGCAGTCGGACTAGGGGGGGCTACGAGCAGTACTTC. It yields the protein CASSRTRGGYEQYF. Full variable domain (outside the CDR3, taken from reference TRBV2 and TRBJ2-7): EPEVTQTPSHQVTQMGQEVILRCVPISNHLYFYWYRQILGQKVEFLVSFYNNEISEKSEIFDDQFSVERPDGSNFTLKIRSTKLEDSAMYFCASSRTRGGYEQYFGPGTRLTVT.

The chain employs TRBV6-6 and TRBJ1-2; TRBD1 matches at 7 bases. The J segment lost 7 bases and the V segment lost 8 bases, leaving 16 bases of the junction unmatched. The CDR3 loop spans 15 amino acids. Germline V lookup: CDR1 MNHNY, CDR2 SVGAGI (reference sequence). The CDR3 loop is CASGQTGPHAGGYTF. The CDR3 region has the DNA TGTGCCAGCGGCCAGACAGGGCCCCACGCGGGTGGCTACACCTTC.

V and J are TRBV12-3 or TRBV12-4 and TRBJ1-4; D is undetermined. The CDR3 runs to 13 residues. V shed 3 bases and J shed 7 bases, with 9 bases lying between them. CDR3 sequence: CASSFRTAEKLFF. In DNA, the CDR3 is TGTGCCAGCAGTTTTCGGACTGCTGAAAAACTGTTTTTT.

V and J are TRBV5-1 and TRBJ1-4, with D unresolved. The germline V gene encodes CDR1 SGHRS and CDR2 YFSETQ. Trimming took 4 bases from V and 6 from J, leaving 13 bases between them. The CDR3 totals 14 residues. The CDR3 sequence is CASSRRTEDEKLFF. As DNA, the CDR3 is TGCGCCAGCAGCCGAAGGACGGAGGATGAAAAACTGTTTTTT.

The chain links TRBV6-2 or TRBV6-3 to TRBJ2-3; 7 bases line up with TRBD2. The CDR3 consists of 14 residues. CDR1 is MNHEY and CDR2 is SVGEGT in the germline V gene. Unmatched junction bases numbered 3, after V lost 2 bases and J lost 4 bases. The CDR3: CASSYGRAPDTQYF. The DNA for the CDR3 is TGTGCCAGCAGTTACGGGAGGGCGCCAGATACGCAGTATTTT.

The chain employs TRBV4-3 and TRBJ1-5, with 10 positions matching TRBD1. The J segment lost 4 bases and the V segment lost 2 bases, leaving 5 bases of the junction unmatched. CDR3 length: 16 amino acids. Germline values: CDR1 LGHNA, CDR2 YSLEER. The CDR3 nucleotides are TGCGCCAGCAGCCAAAACCCGGACAGGGGGAATCAGCCCCAGCATTTT. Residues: CASSQNPDRGNQPQHF.

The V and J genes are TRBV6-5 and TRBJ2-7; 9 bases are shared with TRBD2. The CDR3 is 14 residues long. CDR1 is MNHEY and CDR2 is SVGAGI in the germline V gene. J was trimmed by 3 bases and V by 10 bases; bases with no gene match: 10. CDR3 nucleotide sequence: TGTGCCACTGCGGCTAGCGGGGCGATCTACGAGCAGTACTTC. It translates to CATAASGAIYEQYF.

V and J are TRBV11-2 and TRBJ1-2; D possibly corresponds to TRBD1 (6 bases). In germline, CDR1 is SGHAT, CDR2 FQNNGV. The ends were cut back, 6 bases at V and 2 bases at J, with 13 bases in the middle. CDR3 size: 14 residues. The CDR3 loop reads CASRQGLANYGYTF. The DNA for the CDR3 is TGTGCCAGCAGACAGGGTCTTGCGAACTATGGCTACACCTTC.

CDR3 coding DNA: TGCAGCGTTGGGGGCTTCAGGGCCGATGCTGGATATGAGCAGTTCTTC. This encodes CSVGGFRADAGYEQFF. The chain couples TRBV29-1 to TRBJ2-1; D possibly corresponds to TRBD1 (5 bases). The CDR3 is 16 residues long. CDR1 is SQVTM, CDR2 ANQGSEA, per germline. V was shortened by 4 bases and J by 8 bases, with 24 bases between the two germline ends.

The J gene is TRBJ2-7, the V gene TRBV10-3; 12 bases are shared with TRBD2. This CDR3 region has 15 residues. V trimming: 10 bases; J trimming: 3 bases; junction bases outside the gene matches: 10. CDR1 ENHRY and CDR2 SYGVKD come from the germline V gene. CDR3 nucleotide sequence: TGTGCCACGACTAGCGGGAGAGAGAGTGGCTACGAGCAGTACTTC. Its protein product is CATTSGRESGYEQYF.

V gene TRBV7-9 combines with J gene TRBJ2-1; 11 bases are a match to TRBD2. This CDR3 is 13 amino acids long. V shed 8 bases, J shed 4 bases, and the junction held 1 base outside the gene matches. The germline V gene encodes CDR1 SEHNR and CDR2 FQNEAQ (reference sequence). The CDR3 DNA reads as TGTGCCAGCGGACTAGCGGGTTACAATGAGCAGTTCTTC. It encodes CASGLAGYNEQFF.

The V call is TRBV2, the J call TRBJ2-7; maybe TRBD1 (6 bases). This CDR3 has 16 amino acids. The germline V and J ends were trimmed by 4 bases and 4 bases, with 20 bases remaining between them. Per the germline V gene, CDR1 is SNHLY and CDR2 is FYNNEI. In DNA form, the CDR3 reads TGTGCCAGCAGTGCAAACGTGGGGACAATCCCATACGAGCAGTACTTC. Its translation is CASSANVGTIPYEQYF. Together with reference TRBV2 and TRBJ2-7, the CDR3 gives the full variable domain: EPEVTQTPSHQVTQMGQEVILRCVPISNHLYFYWYRQILGQKVEFLVSFYNNEISEKSEIFDDQFSVERPDGSNFTLKIRSTKLEDSAMYFCASSANVGTIPYEQYFGPGTRLTVT.

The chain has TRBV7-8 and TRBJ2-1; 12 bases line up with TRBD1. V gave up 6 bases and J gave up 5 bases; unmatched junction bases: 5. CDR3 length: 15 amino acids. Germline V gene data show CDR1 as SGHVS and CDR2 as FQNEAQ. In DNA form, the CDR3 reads TGTGCCAGCAGTCCGGGACAGGGGGCCCACAATGAGCAGTTCTTC. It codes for CASSPGQGAHNEQFF.

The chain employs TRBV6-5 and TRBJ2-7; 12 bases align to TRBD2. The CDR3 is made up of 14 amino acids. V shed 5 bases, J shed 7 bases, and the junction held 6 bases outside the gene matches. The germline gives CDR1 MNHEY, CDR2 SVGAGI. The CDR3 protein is CASSPLAGGDEQYF. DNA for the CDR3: TGTGCCAGCAGTCCCCTAGCGGGGGGGGATGAGCAGTACTTC.

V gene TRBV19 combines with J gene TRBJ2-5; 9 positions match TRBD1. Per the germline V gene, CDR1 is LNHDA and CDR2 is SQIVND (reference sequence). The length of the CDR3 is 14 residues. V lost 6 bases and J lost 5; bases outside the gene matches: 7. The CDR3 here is CASREGQGTETQYF. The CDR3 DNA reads TGTGCCAGTAGGGAGGGACAGGGTACGGAGACCCAGTACTTC.

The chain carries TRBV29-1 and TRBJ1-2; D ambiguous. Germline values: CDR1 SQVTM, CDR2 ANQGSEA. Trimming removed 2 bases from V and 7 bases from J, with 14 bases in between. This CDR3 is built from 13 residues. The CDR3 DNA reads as TGCAGCGTTGAACGGTACCTCGCGGGTGGCTACACCTTC. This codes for CSVERYLAGGYTF.